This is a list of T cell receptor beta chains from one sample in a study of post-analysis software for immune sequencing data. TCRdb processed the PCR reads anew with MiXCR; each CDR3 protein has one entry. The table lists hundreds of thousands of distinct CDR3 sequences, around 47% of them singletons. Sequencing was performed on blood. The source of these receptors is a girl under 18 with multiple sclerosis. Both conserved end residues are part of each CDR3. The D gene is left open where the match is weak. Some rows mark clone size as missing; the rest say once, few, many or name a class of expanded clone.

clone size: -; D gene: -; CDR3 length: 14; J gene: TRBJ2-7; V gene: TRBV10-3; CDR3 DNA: TGTGCCATCAGTGCGGAACAGGTAGCGTACGAGCAGTACTTC; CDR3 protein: CAISAEQVAYEQYF
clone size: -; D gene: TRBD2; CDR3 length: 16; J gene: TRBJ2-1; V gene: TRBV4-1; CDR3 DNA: TGCGCCAGCAGCCAATTCTCGACGACTAGCGGGGCCCCAGGGTTCTTC; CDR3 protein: CASSQFSTTSGAPGFF
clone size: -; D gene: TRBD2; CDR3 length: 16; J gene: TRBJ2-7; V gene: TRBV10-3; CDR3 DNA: TGTGCCATCAGTGAGTCGACTAGCGGGAGTCCCTACGAGCAGTACTTC; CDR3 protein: CAISESTSGSPYEQYF
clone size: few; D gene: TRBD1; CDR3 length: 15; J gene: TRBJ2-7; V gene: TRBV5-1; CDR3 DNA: TGCGCCAGCAGCTTACCCCGGGACAGCTCCTACGAGCAGTACTTC; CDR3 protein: CASSLPRDSSYEQYF
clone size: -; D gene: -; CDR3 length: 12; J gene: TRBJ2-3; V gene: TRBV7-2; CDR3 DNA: TGTGCCAGCAGCGGAGTAAAGAATACGCAGTATTTT; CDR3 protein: CASSGVKNTQYF
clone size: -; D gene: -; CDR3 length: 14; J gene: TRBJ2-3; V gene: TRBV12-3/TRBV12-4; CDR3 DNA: TGTGCCAGCGTTCTGTCCGGGACGGCAGATACGCAGTATTTT; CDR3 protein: CASVLSGTADTQYF
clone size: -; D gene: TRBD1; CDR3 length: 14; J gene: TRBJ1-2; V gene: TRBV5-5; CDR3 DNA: TGTGCCAGCAGCTTGGGCCACAGGGGCTATGGCTACACCTTC; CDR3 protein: CASSLGHRGYGYTF
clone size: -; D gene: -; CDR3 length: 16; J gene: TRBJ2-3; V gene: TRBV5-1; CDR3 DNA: TGCGCCAGCACCCTCGGCAGGGGCTCGAGCACAGATACGCAGTATTTT; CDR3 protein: CASTLGRGSSTDTQYF
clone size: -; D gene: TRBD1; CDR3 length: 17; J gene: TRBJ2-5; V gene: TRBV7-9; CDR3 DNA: TGTGCCAGCAGCTTAGGAGTCGGGACAGGGAACCATGAGACCCAGTACTTC; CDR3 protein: CASSLGVGTGNHETQYF
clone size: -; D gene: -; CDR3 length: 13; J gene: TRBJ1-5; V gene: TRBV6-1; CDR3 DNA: TGTGCCAGCACCGAGCACGGCCTACAGCCCCAGCATTTT; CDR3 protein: CASTEHGLQPQHF